The 32 T cell receptor beta chains below all came from one sample that was sequenced in a study of spatial heterogeneity in lung cancer. This sample's time point: blood at routine non-recurrence follow-up after resection. Using its own MiXCR run on the 5' RACE reads, TCRdb lists one record per CDR3 protein. The sample lists under 25,000 distinct CDR3 sequences, less than 12% seen once, with 36% in the top ten. Sequencing was performed on PBMCs, taken at follow-up. The receptors shown here come from a female donor with early-stage non-small cell lung cancer.

This clonotype occurred many times. The chain recombines TRBV30 with TRBJ1-4; TRBD1 aligns across 8 bases. Germline CDR1 is GTSNPN and CDR2 is SVGIG (reference sequence). This CDR3 has 14 amino acids. Trimming cost V 2 bases and J 8 bases; bases outside gene matches: 7. The chain's CDR3 is CAWSPGQGWEKLFF. The CDR3 nucleotides are TGTGCCTGGAGTCCCGGACAGGGCTGGGAAAAACTGTTTTTT.

This clonotype was counted a single time. The chain links TRBV7-6 to TRBJ2-7; 9 bases line up with TRBD1. Germline CDR1 and CDR2: SGHVS and FNYEAQ. The trim removed 4 bases at V and 5 bases at J, leaving 3 bases unmatched. The CDR3 runs 13 residues. The CDR3 DNA sequence: TGTGCCAGCAGCTCTTACAGGGGGCACGAGCAGTACTTC. Residues: CASSSYRGHEQYF. The variable domain in full, completed from reference TRBV7-6 and TRBJ2-7, reads GAGVSQSPRYKVTKRGQDVALRCDPISGHVSLYWYRQALGQGPEFLTYFNYEAQQDKSGLPNDRFSAERPEGSISTLTIQRTEQRDSAMYRCASSSYRGHEQYFGPGTRLTVT.

The chain joins TRBV6-6 to TRBJ1-5, with D possibly being TRBD1 (5 bases). The germline CDR1 and CDR2 sequences are MNHNY and SVGAGI (reference sequence). The V end was cut by 8 bases, the J end by 7 bases, with 12 bases between. The CDR3 has 12 residues. The CDR3 spells CASEVGGQPQHF. The CDR3 coding sequence is TGTGCCAGCGAAGTTGGGGGGCAGCCCCAGCATTTT.

The genes are TRBV28 and TRBJ2-7; no clear D gene. Per the germline V gene, CDR1 is MDHEN and CDR2 is SYDVKM. The CDR3 has 12 amino acids. With 2 bases removed from V and 4 bases from J, the gap between germline ends came to 6 bases. The CDR3 DNA sequence: TGTGCCAGCAGTTTAAACCAATACGAGCAGTACTTC. Translated: CASSLNQYEQYF.

This clonotype was recorded many times. CDR3 DNA sequence: TGTGCCAGCACCTTACAGGGGGTGGCAGGGGAGCAGTACTTC. Its translation is CASTLQGVAGEQYF. The rearrangement uses TRBV2 and TRBJ2-7; 8 bases agree with TRBD1. Unmatched junction bases numbered 12, after V lost 7 bases and J lost 7 bases. The CDR3 contains 14 residues. Germline-derived CDR1 and CDR2 are SNHLY and FYNNEI.

The chain recombines TRBV5-1 with TRBJ2-2, with 14 bases matching TRBD2. Unmatched junction bases numbered 5, after V lost 4 bases and J lost 3 bases. Per the germline V gene, CDR1 is SGHRS and CDR2 is YFSETQ. CDR3 size: 17 residues. The CDR3 protein is CASSQQGLAGDTGELFF. The CDR3 nucleotides read TGCGCCAGCAGCCAACAGGGACTAGCGGGAGACACCGGGGAGCTGTTTTTT.

The sample holds many counts of this clonotype. The chain employs TRBV10-2 and TRBJ2-1; D gene unclear. Germline CDR1 reads WSHSY; CDR2 reads SAAADI. V was shortened by 1 base and J by 5 bases, with 3 bases between the two germline ends. The CDR3 contains 12 residues. The CDR3 sequence: CASSEYNNEQFF. In DNA form, the CDR3 reads TGCGCCAGCAGTGAGTACAACAATGAGCAGTTCTTC.

This clonotype came up many times. The chain combines TRBV11-2 with TRBJ2-2, with TRBD1 identical over 7 bases. The CDR3 covers 14 residues. Per germline, CDR1 SGHAT and CDR2 FQNNGV. Trimming at V came to 4 bases and at J to 7 bases, leaving 6 bases not matched to a gene. The CDR3 is CASSSLRTGGELFF. In DNA, the CDR3 is TGTGCCAGCAGCTCCCTTAGGACAGGCGGGGAGCTGTTTTTT.

The chain joins TRBV20-1 to TRBJ2-5; 11 bases align to TRBD2. The germline CDR1 and CDR2 sequences are DFQATT and SNEGSKA (reference sequence). The CDR3 extends over 14 amino acids. With V trimmed by 3 bases and J by 10 bases, 10 bases remained unmatched. The CDR3 protein is CSASLPLAGGVQYF. Here the CDR3 DNA reads TGCAGTGCTAGCCTACCTTTAGCGGGGGGGGTCCAGTACTTC.

This clonotype has at least ten counts. V usage is TRBV29-1 and J usage is TRBJ2-7; no reliable D call. The CDR3 has 11 residues. In germline, CDR1 is SQVTM, CDR2 ANQGSEA. The V gene lost 1 base and the J gene lost 4 bases, with 5 bases spanning the gap. The CDR3: CSVEGGYEQYF. CDR3 coding DNA: TGCAGCGTTGAAGGAGGTTACGAGCAGTACTTC.

The chain has TRBV12-3 or TRBV12-4 and TRBJ2-2; D might be TRBD1 (6 bases). V shed 7 bases and J shed 5 bases, with 23 bases lying between them. The CDR3 extends over 17 amino acids. CDR3 protein: CASTPEVVGARTGELFF. The CDR3 DNA reads TGTGCCAGCACCCCCGAGGTGGTGGGGGCGCGAACCGGGGAGCTGTTTTTT.

This clonotype was detected ten times or more. This chain uses TRBV24-1 with TRBJ2-1; D may correspond to TRBD1 or TRBD2 (5 bases each). Germline V gene sequence: CDR1 KGHDR, CDR2 SFDVKD. This CDR3 contains 14 residues. Trimming cost V 4 bases and J 4 bases, with 10 bases left between them. The CDR3 is CATSEGESYNEQFF. DNA for the CDR3: TGTGCCACCAGTGAGGGGGAATCATACAATGAGCAGTTCTTC.

This clonotype came up many times. This chain joins TRBV20-1 and TRBJ2-4, with a possible D match to TRBD2 (5 bases). The V gene's germline CDR1 is DFQATT and CDR2 SNEGSKA (reference sequence). There are 16 residues in the CDR3. With 5 bases removed from V and 0 bases from J, the gap between germline ends came to 17 bases. CDR3 bases: TGCAGTGCTGCCACCCTCGGGGTCAAAGCCAAAAACATTCAGTACTTC. Protein product: CSAATLGVKAKNIQYF.

This chain connects TRBV7-2 to TRBJ2-7; possible D gene TRBD1, 6 bases. V lost 3 bases and J lost 0, with 9 bases in between. Germline CDR1 and CDR2: SGHTA and FQGNSA. The CDR3 spans 14 residues. CDR3 sequence: CASSFTGTSYEQYF. The CDR3 DNA reads as TGTGCCAGCAGCTTTACAGGGACCTCCTACGAGCAGTACTTC.

The table lists this clonotype with a few counts. V and J are TRBV6-2 or TRBV6-3 and TRBJ2-1; tentatively, D is TRBD1 (6 bases). Germline V gene lookup returns CDR1 MNHEY and CDR2 SVGEGT. This CDR3 contains 16 residues. V lost 7 bases to trimming and J lost 5 bases, with 21 bases between them. This CDR3 is CASTPQGIGKNNEQFF. The DNA of the CDR3 is TGTGCCAGCACTCCCCAGGGGATAGGGAAAAACAATGAGCAGTTCTTC.

This clonotype was recorded a few times. This chain joins TRBV10-3 and TRBJ2-5; unclear D gene. CDR1 and CDR2 from the germline V gene are ENHRY and SYGVKD. V lost 2 bases, J lost 6 bases, and 10 bases lay in between. The CDR3 covers 13 residues. Here the CDR3 reads CAISERDGKTQYF. The CDR3, as DNA: TGTGCCATCAGTGAGAGGGATGGTAAGACCCAGTACTTC.

The table lists this clonotype with many counts. The CDR3 protein is CASSRLTGPGKLFF. The CDR3, as DNA: TGTGCCAGCAGCCGTCTGACAGGGCCCGGAAAACTGTTTTTT. The chain combines TRBV11-2 with TRBJ1-4, with 7 nucleotides matching TRBD1. V lost 5 bases and J lost 10; bases outside the gene matches: 10. The CDR3 sequence is 14 residues long. The germline V gene encodes CDR1 SGHAT and CDR2 FQNNGV.

This clonotype was seen many times. The chain recombines TRBV9 with TRBJ2-5; 9 bases agree with TRBD2. V trimming: 5 bases; J trimming: 4 bases; junction bases outside the gene matches: 3. CDR1 SGDLS and CDR2 YYNGEE come from the germline V gene. The CDR3 contains 13 residues. The CDR3 DNA follows: TGTGCCAGCAGTGTTAGCGGGGGAGAGACCCAGTACTTC. Residues: CASSVSGGETQYF.

This clonotype has ten or more counts. The rearrangement links TRBV12-3 or TRBV12-4 to TRBJ1-2, with D unclear. The CDR3 contains 11 residues. V was shortened by 5 bases and J by 5 bases, with 6 bases between the two germline ends. The CDR3 DNA sequence: TGTGCCAGCAGTAGGGAGTATGGCTACACCTTC. Residues: CASSREYGYTF.

The chain is built from TRBV18 and TRBJ1-2; D gene unclear. CDR1 and CDR2 from the germline V gene are KGHSH and LQKENI. The CDR3 loop spans 18 amino acids. With 2 bases removed from V and 2 bases from J, the gap between germline ends came to 21 bases. The DNA for the CDR3 is TGTGCCAGCTCACCAACCGGGATGGTGACGGGAGTCAACTATGGCTACACCTTC. Translation: CASSPTGMVTGVNYGYTF.

This clonotype was counted ten times or more. The gene calls are TRBV6-1 and TRBJ2-2, with D possibly called TRBD1 or TRBD2 (5 bases each). The ends were cut back, 6 bases at V and 2 bases at J, with 10 bases in the middle. This CDR3 has 14 residues. Germline V gene data show CDR1 as MNHNS and CDR2 as SASEGT. The CDR3 loop reads CASRQGANTGELFF. As DNA, the CDR3 is TGTGCCAGCAGGCAGGGAGCAAACACCGGGGAGCTGTTTTTT.

This clonotype was counted many times. The chain links TRBV2 to TRBJ2-3, with D perhaps being TRBD1 or TRBD2 (5 bases each). The CDR3 is 16 amino acids. With 6 bases removed from V and 3 bases from J, the gap between germline ends came to 19 bases. Germline V lookup: CDR1 SNHLY, CDR2 FYNNEI. The CDR3 loop reads CASRIQSYGGTDTQYF. In DNA, the CDR3 is TGTGCCAGCAGAATCCAGAGCTATGGGGGAACAGATACGCAGTATTTT.

This clonotype was seen many times. V is TRBV14 and J is TRBJ2-1; D is unclear. Trimming left V 5 bases short and J 3 bases short, with 5 bases between. The CDR3 runs to 12 residues. Germline V gene lookup returns CDR1 SGHDN and CDR2 FVKESK. The chain's CDR3 is CASSAFYNEQFF. The CDR3 region has the DNA TGTGCCAGCAGCGCCTTCTACAATGAGCAGTTCTTC.

At least ten counts were recorded for this clonotype. This chain joins TRBV29-1 and TRBJ2-7; 9 nucleotides align to TRBD1. Losses at the gene ends were 5 bases for V and 6 bases for J; bases not matched to a gene: 5. Per the germline V gene, CDR1 is SQVTM and CDR2 is ANQGSEA. The CDR3 has 12 amino acids. In DNA, the CDR3 is TGCAGCGTTTCAGGACAGGGGATCGAGCAGTACTTC. Its translation is CSVSGQGIEQYF.

This clonotype was observed many times. The genes are TRBV5-1 and TRBJ1-4; 7 nucleotides match TRBD1. Germline loops: CDR1 SGHRS, CDR2 YFSETQ. V shed 1 base, J shed 8 bases, and the junction held 8 bases outside the gene matches. The CDR3 contains 15 residues. The CDR3 nucleotides read TGCGCCAGCAGCTTGTACCCAGGGGGAAGGGAAAAACTGTTTTTT. Its translation: CASSLYPGGREKLFF.

This clonotype was recorded many times. The V call is TRBV19, the J call TRBJ2-1; 8 bases match TRBD2. The length of the CDR3 is 15 residues. The V segment lost 3 bases and the J segment 3 bases; nucleotides outside the gene matches: 4. Germline V gene data show CDR1 as LNHDA and CDR2 as SQIVND (reference sequence). The CDR3 is CASSIGREVYNEQFF. The CDR3 nucleotides are TGTGCCAGTAGTATCGGGCGGGAGGTCTACAATGAGCAGTTCTTC.

Notes on this clonotype: Given a much more abundant clone one base away, this may be a read error. The chain combines TRBV6-5 with TRBJ2-1, with D unclear. CDR3 length: 13 amino acids. CDR1 and CDR2 (germline): MNHEY, SVGAGI. CDR3: CTSSYSTYNEQFF. In DNA, the CDR3 is TGTACCAGCAGTTACTCGACATACAATGAGCAGTTCTTC.

The table lists this clonotype with many counts. The chain is built from TRBV11-2 and TRBJ2-7; no clear D gene. From germline, CDR1 is SGHAT and CDR2 FQNNGV. This CDR3 contains 14 residues. V was shortened by 2 bases and J by 7 bases, with 15 bases between the two germline ends. CDR3 region: CASSLFIEHIEQYF. The DNA of the CDR3 is TGTGCCAGCAGCTTATTCATCGAGCACATTGAGCAGTACTTC.

In its sample, this clonotype was seen a few times. The V gene is TRBV28, the J gene TRBJ2-1; tentative D call: TRBD2 (6 bases). V was pared by 5 bases and J by 6 bases, with 14 bases between. This CDR3 spans 14 amino acids. The germline V gene encodes CDR1 MDHEN and CDR2 SYDVKM. The CDR3 DNA sequence: TGTGCCAGCAGTCCTAGCGCCAGGCGCAATGAGCAGTTCTTC. It encodes CASSPSARRNEQFF.

The chain is built from TRBV18 and TRBJ2-7; TRBD2 agrees at 9 bases. Germline V gives CDR1 KGHSH, CDR2 LQKENI. This CDR3 contains 16 residues. V was clipped by 4 bases and J by 2 bases; unmatched bases: 9. In DNA, the CDR3 is TGTGCCAGCTCACTCCGAGAAGCGGGAGGAGCCTACGAGCAGTACTTC. It translates to CASSLREAGGAYEQYF.

This clonotype was detected only a few times. The chain employs TRBV5-1 and TRBJ2-2; 12 bases agree with TRBD2. The J segment lost 4 bases and the V segment lost 0 bases, leaving 4 bases of the junction unmatched. Germline V gene data show CDR1 as SGHRS and CDR2 as YFSETQ. The CDR3 contains 17 residues. The chain's CDR3 is CASSLGLAGDLTGELFF. The CDR3 nucleotides are TGCGCCAGCAGCTTGGGACTAGCGGGAGACCTCACCGGGGAGCTGTTTTTT.

In its sample, this clonotype ranks as medium-sized (0.01 to 0.1%). The genes are TRBV5-1 and TRBJ2-7, with a weak D call TRBD1 (6 bases). The CDR3 has 13 amino acids. From germline, CDR1 is SGHRS and CDR2 YFSETQ. The V end lost 4 bases, the J end lost 2 bases, and 10 bases lay between the germline ends. The CDR3 DNA reads as TGCGCCAGCAGCCGGCAGGGGACCTACGAGCAGTACTTC. Translated, it gives CASSRQGTYEQYF.